This T cell receptor beta chain was sequenced in a study of CXCR3-negative and CXCR3-positive naive CD8 T cells (dated 2019 in TCRdb). Broadly, across the study: In total, 130 million to 150 million TRB reads were obtained, which works out to roughly 1.5 +/- 0.3 million reads per library. For the TRBV-TRBJ cluster analysis, the naive subsets came from roughly 5 donors, while the memory cells came from 3 donors. Diversity and physicochemical repertoire analyses covered approximately 10 donors pooled from two independent experiments.

What the authors observed across the whole study: Because surface CD5, which is linked to self-reactivity in mice, was comparable between the naive subsets, TCR interaction strength was also inferred from TRB CDR3 physicochemical properties. Freshly isolated PBMCs were used for most assays because CXCR3 expression went down partially after cryopreservation. TRBV-TRBJ usage was similar between naive CXCR3-negative and CXCR3-positive cells from the same donor, while memory cells showed distinct patterns. Compared with CXCR3-negative naive cells, CXCR3-positive naive cells had TRB CDR3s with higher hydrophobicity (lower Kidera factor 4), lower energy, and higher strength and volume indices. Both naive subsets had comparably high repertoire diversity, while memory CD8+ T cells had much lower repertoire diversity.

Each CD8+ T cell subset was flow-sorted in triplicate, with under 350,000 cells per subset placed directly into RLT lysis buffer. To keep memory contaminants out, a stringent definition of naive CD8+ T cells was applied: CD45RO-CCR7+CD27+CD95-. Peripheral blood mononuclear cells were isolated from buffy coats using standard density gradient centrifugation. A FACSAria III was used to flow-sort naive CXCR3-negative and CXCR3-positive CD8+ T cells. An RNeasy Mini Kit was used to extract total RNA from the sorted cells. As regards this clonotype: It has no known antigen specificity.

CDR1 is given as SGHRS and CDR2 as YFSETQ, both from the germline V gene. Reading from cysteine to phenylalanine, the CDR3 counts 15 amino acids. DNA for this receptor is not on file. This sample was sequenced with a NextSeq 550. The Human TCR Profiling Kit (MiLaboratory) was used to prepare UMI-labeled 5' RACE TRB cDNA libraries. The full amount of extracted RNA was used for cDNA synthesis, and the full amount of resulting cDNA was used for PCR amplification. Libraries were prepared in parallel with an identical number of PCR cycles. The source study handled its data this way. About 50,000 +/- 9,200 unique UMI-labeled TRB cDNA molecules per library were extracted with MIGEC and MiXCR, with at least two reads per UMI required. On average, about 40,000 +/- 10,000 functional in-frame TRB CDR3 nucleotide clonotypes lacking stop codons were found per library. After each sample was downsampled to 5000 UMI-labeled TRB molecules, VDJtools was used to calculate diversity metrics such as normalized Shannon-Wiener and Chao1. For the central five CDR3 residues, VDJtools calculated physicochemical properties weighted by clonotype size, namely interaction energy, strength, volume and Kidera factor 4. TCRdb reanalyzed the reads, keeping one entry per CDR3 protein sequence and omitting DNA. TCRdb, not the authors, supplied the V and J calls. For this sample, the table gives 60,000 to 65,000 distinct CDR3 sequences. Jointly, the top ten make up about 0.78% of the sample.

The sequenced material came from naive CXCR3+ CD8+ T cells from blood. The cell subset or site label for this specimen denotes: CD45RO-CCR7+CD27+CD95- naive CD8+ T cells expressing CXCR3 (TNR3+). The sequence was collected from a human donor in good health. Some clones in this sample may be carry-over from other donors' samples. Recombination connected TRBV5-1 to TRBJ2-7; the TCRdb call, TRBD2, lacks DNA for checking. The CDR3 corresponds to CASSLGSGTSWEQYF. This CDR3, with the reference TRBV5-1 and TRBJ2-7 proteins standing in past its ends, gives the full variable domain KAGVTQTPRYLIKTRGQQVTLSCSPISGHRSVSWYQQTPGQGLQFLFEYFSETQRNKGNFPGRFSGRQFSNSRSEMNVSTLELGDSALYLCASSLGSGTSWEQYFGPGTRLTVT.